Presented here are 32 T cell receptor beta chains from one specimen sequenced in a study of shared clonotypes between healthy human individuals. CD45RO-negative cells were positively selected for CCR7, leaving out terminally differentiated effector memory CD45RA+ cells. Clones were read by immunoSEQ multiplex PCR, and TCRdb kept only the in-frame ones, dropping some. In the table there are millions of clones, about 92% of which are singletons. The sample taken for sequencing was naive CD8+ T cells from PBMCs. These receptors all stem from a man aged 18 to 35 in good health. Some clones in this sample may be carry-over from other donors' samples.

The chain couples TRBV5-1 to TRBJ2-2; D is uncertain. The germline CDR1 and CDR2 sequences are SGHRS and YFSETQ. The germline V and J ends were trimmed by 3 bases and 6 bases, with 3 bases remaining between them. This CDR3 comprises 11 residues. DNA for the CDR3: TGCGCCAGCAGCTCCGCCGGGGAGCTGTTTTTT. Amino acid sequence: CASSSAGELFF. Full variable domain (rest looked up from reference TRBV5-1 and TRBJ2-2): KAGVTQTPRYLIKTRGQQVTLSCSPISGHRSVSWYQQTPGQGLQFLFEYFSETQRNKGNFPGRFSGRQFSNSRSEMNVSTLELGDSALYLCASSSAGELFFGEGSRLTVL.

Turning to this clone: The sample has other DNA sequences that encode this CDR3 too. This chain links TRBV9 with TRBJ2-3; 7 positions agree with TRBD2. This CDR3 spans 15 amino acids. From germline, CDR1 is SGDLS and CDR2 YYNGEE. V shed 0 bases, J shed 1 base, and the junction held 2 bases outside the gene matches. The DNA for the CDR3 is TGTGCCAGCAGCGTAGCGGGAGGCCGCACAGATACGCAGTATTTT. Its protein is CASSVAGGRTDTQYF.

The chain combines TRBV21-1 with TRBJ2-2; the listed D gene, TRBD2, was not tested against the DNA. TRBV21-1 is a documented pseudogene. The CDR3 length is 16 residues. CDR3 sequence: CASSPREKVDTGELFF. The CDR3 DNA sequence: TGTGCCAGCAGCCCACGGGAGAAAGTAGACACCGGGGAGCTGTTTTTT.

This clone was seen a single time. The V call is TRBV18, the J call TRBJ2-7, with D unclear. Trimming took off 3 bases at V and 3 bases at J, with 15 bases between the two ends. Germline lookup yields CDR1 KGHSH and CDR2 LQKENI. This CDR3 is 15 amino acids long. The CDR3 DNA reads as TGTGCCAGCTCACCGCCACTAACCAGCGTCTACGAGCAGTACTTC. Translation: CASSPPLTSVYEQYF.

J is TRBJ1-2 and V is TRBV6-1; 9 nucleotides agree with TRBD1. CDR1 is MNHNS, CDR2 SASEGT, per germline. The V segment lost 3 bases and the J segment 4 bases; nucleotides outside the gene matches: 6. The CDR3 runs 15 residues. CDR3 sequence reads: CASSEVGQGAYGYTF. Written as DNA, the CDR3 is TGTGCCAGCAGTGAGGTGGGACAGGGAGCCTATGGCTACACCTTC.

The genes are TRBV29-1 and TRBJ2-1; 13 positions match TRBD2. Trimming cost V 4 bases and J 8 bases; bases outside gene matches: 5. The CDR3 runs 14 residues. CDR1 is SQVTM, CDR2 ANQGSEA, per germline. As DNA, the CDR3 is TGCAGCGTTGCGATAGGACTAGCGGGAGATGAGCAGTTCTTC. It encodes CSVAIGLAGDEQFF.

This sequence joins TRBV19 and TRBJ2-1; the match to TRBD1 covers 8 bases. Per germline, CDR1 LNHDA and CDR2 SQIVND (reference sequence). V lost 5 bases to trimming and J lost 8 bases; unmatched junction nucleotides: 8. The CDR3 contains 14 residues. This CDR3 is CASSADRDRHEQFF. CDR3 coding DNA: TGTGCCAGTAGTGCGGACAGGGATCGCCATGAGCAGTTCTTC.

This chain connects TRBV15 to TRBJ1-1; D not certain. CDR3 length: 12 residues. V was shortened by 1 base and J by 6 bases, with 6 bases between the two germline ends. Germline V gene data show CDR1 as LNHNV and CDR2 as YYDKDF (reference sequence). DNA of the CDR3: TGTGCCACCAGCAGAGGGCCGGCTGAAGCTTTCTTT. The encoded protein is CATSRGPAEAFF.

V and J are TRBV2 and TRBJ2-2; D could derive from TRBD1 or TRBD2 (5 bases each). Germline V lookup: CDR1 SNHLY, CDR2 FYNNEI. V was cut by 6 bases and J by 1 base, with 12 bases left in between. The length of the CDR3 is 15 residues. CDR3 protein: CASRGTRVNTGELFF. The CDR3 DNA follows: TGTGCCAGCAGGGGGACGAGGGTGAACACCGGGGAGCTGTTTTTT.

Turning to this clone: Distinct nucleotide sequences in the sample also encode this CDR3. The rearrangement joins TRBV5-6 to TRBJ1-1; 8 bases line up with TRBD1. CDR1 and CDR2 from the germline V gene are SGHDT and YYEEEE. CDR3 size: 14 residues. Trimming took 4 bases from V and 2 from J; bases not matched to a gene: 4. The CDR3 DNA follows: TGTGCCAGCAGCACAGGACAGGGAAACACTGAAGCTTTCTTT. This gives the protein CASSTGQGNTEAFF.

The rearrangement uses TRBV7-2 and TRBJ2-7; D remains unclear. The germline V and J ends were trimmed by 0 bases and 6 bases, with 12 bases remaining between them. Germline V CDR1 and CDR2: SGHTA, FQGNSA. The CDR3 extends over 14 amino acids. CDR3 sequence (DNA): TGTGCCAGCAGCTTAGCGAGCGTCTCCCCCGAGCAGTACTTC. Translating gives CASSLASVSPEQYF. The complete variable domain, with remaining parts taken from reference TRBV7-2 and TRBJ2-7, reads GAGVSQSPSNKVTEKGKDVELRCDPISGHTALYWYRQSLGQGLEFLIYFQGNSAPDKSGLPSDRFSAERTGGSVSTLTIQRTQQEDSAVYLCASSLASVSPEQYFGPGTRLTVT.

The genes are TRBV4-3 and TRBJ2-1, with TRBD2 identical over 7 bases. CDR3 length equals 16 residues. The V and J ends lost 0 bases and 5 bases, in that order; junction bases with no gene match: 7. Germline V CDR1 and CDR2: LGHNA, YSLEER. This chain's CDR3 is CASSQDWASGHNEQFF. CDR3 in DNA: TGCGCCAGCAGCCAAGATTGGGCTAGCGGCCACAATGAGCAGTTCTTC.

The chain recombines TRBV14 with TRBJ2-1; the match to TRBD2 covers 9 bases. V lost 9 bases to trimming and J lost 6 bases; unmatched junction nucleotides: 15. Germline V CDR1 and CDR2: SGHDN, FVKESK. The CDR3 has 16 residues. The CDR3 loop is CASGEVAGVRFNEQFF. For the CDR3, the DNA is TGTGCCAGTGGGGAAGTAGCGGGAGTGCGGTTCAATGAGCAGTTCTTC.

The chain links TRBV9 to TRBJ2-7; D tentatively fits TRBD1 or TRBD2 (5 bases each). Germline V CDR1 and CDR2: SGDLS, YYNGEE. Trimming removed 4 bases at V and 2 bases at J, with 10 bases between. This CDR3 contains 13 residues. The CDR3 DNA reads TGTGCCAGCAGCCCAGGGACCACCTACGAGCAGTACTTC. Translating it yields CASSPGTTYEQYF.

The chain links TRBV19 to TRBJ2-1; TRBD2 is a possible D gene (6 bases). The CDR3 extends over 11 amino acids. V shed 4 bases and J shed 8 bases, with 6 bases lying between them. The germline CDR1 and CDR2 sequences are LNHDA and SQIVND (reference sequence). The CDR3 protein is CASSTSDEQFF. CDR3 nucleotide sequence: TGTGCCAGTAGTACTAGCGATGAGCAGTTCTTC.

V gene TRBV7-6 combines with J gene TRBJ2-2, with D possibly being TRBD1 (5 bases). Trimming shortened V by 5 bases and J by 3 bases, and 13 bases separated the two germline ends. This CDR3 is 15 amino acids long. The germline gives CDR1 SGHVS, CDR2 FNYEAQ. Here the CDR3 reads CASSATGIHTGELFF. DNA of the CDR3: TGTGCCAGCAGCGCTACAGGAATCCACACCGGGGAGCTGTTTTTT.

The chain is built from TRBV6-1 and TRBJ2-7; D is ambiguous. The CDR3 has 13 residues. Trimming pared 4 bases from V and 5 bases from J, leaving 12 bases between. The germline V gene has CDR1 MNHNS and CDR2 SASEGT. The CDR3 is CASSVVGGNEQYF. The CDR3 DNA reads TGTGCCAGCAGTGTTGTTGGTGGAAACGAGCAGTACTTC.

The chain employs TRBV15 and TRBJ2-7, with TRBD1 identical over 9 bases. Germline V gene sequence: CDR1 LNHNV, CDR2 YYDKDF (reference sequence). The CDR3 consists of 16 residues. The ends lost 6 bases at V and 6 bases at J; junction bases unmatched: 15. CDR3 protein: CATRASPGTGFFEQYF. In DNA form, the CDR3 reads TGTGCCACCAGAGCTAGCCCCGGGACAGGGTTCTTCGAGCAGTACTTC.

Here the CDR3 reads CASPISGSSGELFF. The CDR3, as DNA: TGTGCCTCCCCCATTAGCGGGTCCTCCGGGGAGCTGTTTTTT. This chain uses TRBV30 with TRBJ2-2; 7 nucleotides match TRBD2. The junction had 11 bases not matched to a gene; V was cut back by 7 bases and J by 6 bases. Germline V gene sequence: CDR1 GTSNPN, CDR2 SVGIG (reference sequence). This CDR3 has 14 residues.

V is TRBV7-8 and J is TRBJ2-1; D possibly corresponds to TRBD2 (5 bases). CDR3 length equals 16 residues. V was trimmed by 5 bases and J by 0 bases, leaving 14 bases between them. Per germline, CDR1 SGHVS and CDR2 FQNEAQ. The chain's CDR3 is CASSHDTRDSYNEQFF. CDR3 in DNA: TGTGCCAGCAGCCATGATACTAGGGACTCCTACAATGAGCAGTTCTTC.

As regards this clone: Different DNA sequences within this sample yield the same CDR3. This chain joins TRBV30 and TRBJ2-7, with D perhaps given as TRBD1 or TRBD2 (5 bases each). The CDR3 is 11 amino acids. V lost 2 bases and J 5 bases, leaving 7 bases between the germline ends. Germline loops: CDR1 GTSNPN, CDR2 SVGIG (reference sequence). In nucleotides, the CDR3 is TGTGCCTGGAGTCTGGGGGACGAGCAGTACTTC. The encoded protein is CAWSLGDEQYF.

The chain recombines TRBV5-8 with TRBJ1-2; a possible D gene is TRBD1 (5 bases). Trimming shortened V by 3 bases and J by 7 bases, and 19 bases separated the two germline ends. There are 15 residues in the CDR3. Germline V gene lookup returns CDR1 SGHTS and CDR2 YDEGEE. The CDR3 protein is CASSWDPEFSGGYTF. The CDR3 bases are TGTGCCAGCAGCTGGGACCCCGAGTTCTCTGGTGGCTACACCTTC.

V is TRBV5-5 and J is TRBJ1-1; no clear D. CDR1 is SGHKS and CDR2 is YYEKEE in the germline V gene (reference sequence). This CDR3 comprises 16 residues. The V end lost 4 bases, the J end lost 2 bases, and 18 bases lay between the germline ends. The CDR3 protein is CASSTDPVWGNTEAFF. CDR3 DNA sequence: TGTGCCAGCAGCACGGACCCGGTGTGGGGTAACACTGAAGCTTTCTTT.

This clone was recorded only once. The chain carries TRBV28 and TRBJ1-2, with 8 positions matching TRBD1. After removal of 3 bases from V and 3 bases from J, the junction contained 9 bases not matched to a gene. The germline CDR1 and CDR2 sequences are MDHEN and SYDVKM. This CDR3 contains 16 residues. As DNA, the CDR3 is TGTGCCAGCAGTTTTAGACAGGGGCCTCTCCACTATGGCTACACCTTC. It specifies CASSFRQGPLHYGYTF.

With regard to this clone: Distinct nucleotide sequences in the sample also encode this CDR3. Here the CDR3 reads CASSLDGEQYF. The CDR3 DNA sequence: TGTGCCAGCAGCTTAGATGGCGAGCAGTACTTC. The chain links TRBV7-9 to TRBJ2-7; D is unresolved. Per germline, CDR1 SEHNR and CDR2 FQNEAQ (reference sequence). Trimming removed 1 base from V and 6 bases from J, with 4 bases in between. This CDR3 contains 11 residues. The entire variable domain, with the rest obtained from reference TRBV7-9 and TRBJ2-7, is as follows: DTGVSQNPRHKITKRGQNVTFRCDPISEHNRLYWYRQTLGQGPEFLTYFQNEAQLEKSRLLSDRFSAERPKGSFSTLEIQRTEQGDSAMYLCASSLDGEQYFGPGTRLTVT.

V and J are TRBV11-2 and TRBJ2-3, with unresolved D. The CDR3 is 12 amino acids. Germline assignment: CDR1 SGHAT and CDR2 FQNNGV. V was shortened by 4 bases and J by 4 bases, with 6 bases between the two germline ends. The CDR3 DNA reads TGTGCCAGCAGCTCCTACGCAGATACGCAGTATTTT. Translated, it gives CASSSYADTQYF.

The V and J genes are TRBV21-1 and TRBJ1-5. TRBV21-1 is classified as a pseudogene. This CDR3 region has 14 residues. The DNA of the CDR3 is TGTGCCAGCAGCCCTACAGGGAGGAATCAGCCCCAGCATTTT. This sequence encodes CASSPTGRNQPQHF.

Points on this clone: One end of the junction fails to match germline, which may point to a read error. The chain joins TRBV5-4 to TRBJ2-7; possibly TRBD2 for D (5 bases). CDR1 is SGHNT and CDR2 is YYREEE in the germline V gene (reference sequence). CDR3 length: 14 amino acids. CDR3 in DNA: TGTGCCAGCAGATCCTACGGGATATCCTCCGAGCAGTACTTC. Its protein product is CASRSYGISSEQYF.

In this sample, this clone turned up once. The chain couples TRBV27 to TRBJ1-1; 8 bases match TRBD1. The V and J ends lost 1 base and 1 base, in that order; junction bases with no gene match: 11. Germline V gene lookup returns CDR1 MNHEY and CDR2 SMNVEV (reference sequence). This CDR3 comprises 18 residues. CDR3 sequence reads: CASSLWGVTGEKNTEAFF. The CDR3 nucleotides read TGTGCCAGCAGTTTATGGGGCGTGACAGGGGAGAAGAACACTGAAGCTTTCTTT.

This sequence joins TRBV7-6 and TRBJ2-5, with a weak D call TRBD1 (5 bases). This CDR3 is 15 amino acids long. Trimming pared 1 base from V and 9 bases from J, leaving 18 bases between. Germline V gene data show CDR1 as SGHVS and CDR2 as FNYEAQ. The CDR3 reads CASSLVWGRQGAQYF. CDR3 nucleotides: TGTGCCAGCAGCTTAGTCTGGGGTCGGCAAGGGGCCCAGTACTTC.

The chain combines TRBV27 with TRBJ2-7; D gene unclear. The V end lost 2 bases, the J end lost 6 bases, and 14 bases lay between the germline ends. Germline V gene sequence: CDR1 MNHEY, CDR2 SMNVEV (reference sequence). This CDR3 spans 14 amino acids. Here the CDR3 reads CASSLRAVSPEQYF. In DNA, the CDR3 is TGTGCCAGCAGTTTAAGGGCGGTTTCCCCCGAGCAGTACTTC.

This clone was seen a single time. CDR3 sequence: CASSQGGGQTPASGYTF. In nucleotides, the CDR3 is TGTGCCAGCAGCCAAGGTGGGGGCCAGACCCCAGCCTCTGGCTACACCTTC. V is TRBV9 and J is TRBJ1-2, with D possibly matching TRBD1 (6 bases). V gave up 4 bases and J gave up 7 bases, with 26 bases separating them. Per germline, CDR1 SGDLS and CDR2 YYNGEE. The CDR3 length is 17 residues.